This T cell receptor (delta chain) was obtained from a study of γδ T cells in repeated Plasmodium falciparum infection. Bulk repertoires came from Vgamma9/Vdelta2+ or Vdelta2-negative gammadelta T cells flow-sorted from PBMC. TCRdb re-called the multiplex PCR reads via CATT. The sample holds around 46,000 delta-chain clones, roughly 1.6% seen once. This clone was counted between two and nine times. The protein recorded in TCRdb matches a much larger clone and deviates from this DNA's translation at residue 10, suggesting a read error; the protein here is obtained by translating the DNA. Per the germline V gene, CDR1 is TSWWSYY and CDR2 is QGS. This CDR3 comprises 13 residues.

This sequence joins TRDV1 and TRDJ2, with D perhaps matching TRDD3 (6 bases). Material for sequencing was gamma-delta T cells from blood. This TCR was sampled from a pool of human donors (malaria-infected and uninfected, not separated). CDR3 region: CALWGGLTAKLFF. CDR3 bases: TGTGCTCTTTGGGGGGGACTGACAGCAAAACTCTTCTTT.